This is a list of T cell receptor beta chains from one sample in a study of T cells in localized non-small cell lung cancer. Using immunoSEQ multiplex PCR, the repertoire was profiled, and TCRdb retains in-frame clones only, with some absent. The sample contains about 51,000 clones, 65% to 90% of which appear only once. The source was peripheral blood mononuclear cells, collected before any cancer treatment. Every receptor here comes from a man aged 40 to 75 with stage III lung adenocarcinoma. CDR3s include the opening cysteine and the closing phenylalanine or tryptophan. The D gene is left open where the match is weak. Clone size is not always given. Where it is, it says once, few, many or a class for expanded clones.

j_gene: TRBJ1-2
d_gene: .
abundance: .
v_gene: TRBV27
CDR3nt: TGTGCCAGCAGCCACCAAAACTATGGCTACACCTTC
CDR3aa: CASSHQNYGYTF

j_gene: TRBJ2-7
d_gene: TRBD1
abundance: .
v_gene: TRBV19
CDR3nt: TGTGCCAGTAGTGGGACAGGGTTTTCCTACGAGCAGTACTTC
CDR3aa: CASSGTGFSYEQYF

j_gene: TRBJ2-6
d_gene: .
abundance: .
v_gene: TRBV2
CDR3nt: TGTGCCAGCAGTTCTACAGGGAGGGGCCTGACTTTC
CDR3aa: CASSSTGRGLTF

j_gene: TRBJ2-7
d_gene: .
abundance: .
v_gene: TRBV4-1
CDR3nt: TGCGCCAGCAGCCAAGAGTCAGGGACTGAGCAGTACTTC
CDR3aa: CASSQESGTEQYF

j_gene: TRBJ2-7
d_gene: .
abundance: once
v_gene: TRBV29-1
CDR3nt: TGCAGCGTTGTTCTCCGGGTCGAGCAGTACTTC
CDR3aa: CSVVLRVEQYF

j_gene: TRBJ1-6
d_gene: .
abundance: few
v_gene: TRBV6-1
CDR3nt: TGTGCCAGCAGTGCCGGCCCTTATAATTCACCCCTCCACTTT
CDR3aa: CASSAGPYNSPLHF

j_gene: TRBJ2-7
d_gene: .
abundance: .
v_gene: TRBV6-5
CDR3nt: TGTGCCAGCAGTTCAGTGTACGGGACACACTCCTACGAGCAGTACTTC
CDR3aa: CASSSVYGTHSYEQYF

j_gene: TRBJ2-3
d_gene: .
abundance: .
v_gene: TRBV5-1
CDR3nt: TGCGCCAGCAGCTTGGTGGGCACGGCAGATACGCAGTATTTT
CDR3aa: CASSLVGTADTQYF

j_gene: TRBJ2-7
d_gene: .
abundance: once
v_gene: TRBV6-6
CDR3nt: TGTGCCAGCACCGCGACAGTTAGCTACGAGCAGTACTTC
CDR3aa: CASTATVSYEQYF

j_gene: TRBJ2-2
d_gene: .
abundance: .
v_gene: TRBV19
CDR3nt: TGTGCCAGTAGTCCCACCTACACCGGGGAGCTGTTTTTT
CDR3aa: CASSPTYTGELFF

j_gene: TRBJ2-2
d_gene: TRBD2
abundance: .
v_gene: TRBV9
CDR3nt: TGTGCCAGCAGCGTAGCTACACCTAGCGGAAACACCGGGGAGCTGTTTTTT
CDR3aa: CASSVATPSGNTGELFF

j_gene: TRBJ1-1
d_gene: .
abundance: .
v_gene: TRBV10-2
CDR3nt: TGCGCCAGCAGGGGGGGGTTGGCAGAAAGGACTGAAGCTTTCTTT
CDR3aa: CASRGGLAERTEAFF

j_gene: TRBJ2-1
d_gene: .
abundance: many
v_gene: TRBV7-3
CDR3nt: TGTGCCAGCAGCTCAGGACCGGGAATCGATGAGCAGTTCTTC
CDR3aa: CASSSGPGIDEQFF

j_gene: TRBJ1-3
d_gene: .
abundance: once
v_gene: TRBV6-5
CDR3nt: TGTGCCAGCAGGGGGCCCCGCTCTGGAAACACCATATATTTT
CDR3aa: CASRGPRSGNTIYF

j_gene: TRBJ2-2
d_gene: .
abundance: .
v_gene: TRBV19
CDR3nt: TGTGCCAGTAGTATGGTAGGGAGTCCCACCGGGGAGCTGTTTTTT
CDR3aa: CASSMVGSPTGELFF

j_gene: TRBJ2-4
d_gene: .
abundance: .
v_gene: TRBV10-3
CDR3nt: TGTGCCATCAGTGGGGGGGACAGTAGGGAAAACATTCAGTACTTC
CDR3aa: CAISGGDSRENIQYF

j_gene: TRBJ1-3
d_gene: .
abundance: .
v_gene: TRBV9
CDR3nt: TGTGCCAGCAGCGTAATGGAAGGGATACCTGGAAACACCATATATTTT
CDR3aa: CASSVMEGIPGNTIYF

j_gene: TRBJ2-5
d_gene: .
abundance: .
v_gene: TRBV11-2
CDR3nt: TGTGCCAGCAGCCCACCGGGGGAGACCCAGTACTTC
CDR3aa: CASSPPGETQYF

j_gene: TRBJ1-5
d_gene: .
abundance: .
v_gene: TRBV28
CDR3nt: TGTGCCAGCAGTTTCGGGACACCCAATCAGCCCCAGCATTTT
CDR3aa: CASSFGTPNQPQHF

j_gene: TRBJ2-1
d_gene: .
abundance: .
v_gene: TRBV2
CDR3nt: TGTGCCAGCACCCGGGACTTCCCCAATGAGCAGTTCTTC
CDR3aa: CASTRDFPNEQFF

j_gene: TRBJ2-3
d_gene: TRBD1
abundance: .
v_gene: TRBV27
CDR3nt: TGTGCCAGCAGTTTATTGAACAGGGGGGCCCCCACAGATACGCAGTATTTT
CDR3aa: CASSLLNRGAPTDTQYF

j_gene: TRBJ2-5
d_gene: TRBD2
abundance: .
v_gene: TRBV27
CDR3nt: TGTGCCAGCAGTTTCAACGGGAGGACCCAAGAGACCCAGTACTTC
CDR3aa: CASSFNGRTQETQYF

j_gene: TRBJ1-5
d_gene: .
abundance: .
v_gene: TRBV4-2
CDR3nt: TGTGCCAGCAGCCAAGATCCCGGGGTCAATCAGCCCCAGCATTTT
CDR3aa: CASSQDPGVNQPQHF

j_gene: TRBJ2-6
d_gene: .
abundance: once
v_gene: TRBV2
CDR3nt: TGTGCCAGCGATATTGTGGGGGCCAACGTCCTGACTTTC
CDR3aa: CASDIVGANVLTF

j_gene: TRBJ1-5
d_gene: .
abundance: .
v_gene: TRBV6-5
CDR3nt: TGTGCCAGCAGTTATGGTGGCAACCGAGATCAGCCCCAGCATTTT
CDR3aa: CASSYGGNRDQPQHF

j_gene: TRBJ2-7
d_gene: .
abundance: .
v_gene: TRBV7-9
CDR3nt: TGTGCCAGCAGCCGGACAGACTACGAGCAGTACTTC
CDR3aa: CASSRTDYEQYF

j_gene: TRBJ1-1
d_gene: .
abundance: few
v_gene: TRBV19
CDR3nt: TGTGCCAGTAGTACCCCCCGAACAGGTTTGAACACTGAAGCTTTCTTT
CDR3aa: CASSTPRTGLNTEAFF

j_gene: TRBJ2-3
d_gene: TRBD2
abundance: .
v_gene: TRBV5-1
CDR3nt: TGCGCCAGCAGACTAGCGGGGGGCACAGATACGCAGTATTTT
CDR3aa: CASRLAGGTDTQYF

j_gene: TRBJ2-5
d_gene: .
abundance: .
v_gene: TRBV1
CDR3nt: TGCACCAGCAGCCAAGATCTACTAGCGGGGCCATGGTTCCAAGAGACCCAGTACTTC
CDR3aa: CTSSQDLLAGPWFQETQYF

j_gene: TRBJ2-5
d_gene: .
abundance: .
v_gene: TRBV5-4
CDR3nt: TGTGCCAGCAGCTTGGGAAGTGGCAGTTCAGAGACCCAGTACTTC
CDR3aa: CASSLGSGSSETQYF

j_gene: TRBJ2-1
d_gene: TRBD2
abundance: .
v_gene: TRBV27
CDR3nt: TGTGCCAGCAGTTCTAGGACTAGCTCCTACAATGAGCAGTTCTTC
CDR3aa: CASSSRTSSYNEQFF

j_gene: TRBJ2-5
d_gene: .
abundance: .
v_gene: TRBV7-7
CDR3nt: TGTGCCAGCAGCTTAAACGGGGGAGCCCAAGAGACCCAGTACTTC
CDR3aa: CASSLNGGAQETQYF

j_gene: TRBJ2-7
d_gene: .
abundance: few
v_gene: TRBV7-2
CDR3nt: TGTGCCAGCAGCTTCGGTGGGGGGGCTTCCGAGCAGTACTTC
CDR3aa: CASSFGGGASEQYF

j_gene: TRBJ1-5
d_gene: TRBD1
abundance: .
v_gene: TRBV30
CDR3nt: TGTGCCTCAAGGACAGGCAGCGGGCCCCAGCATTTT
CDR3aa: CASRTGSGPQHF

j_gene: TRBJ2-5
d_gene: .
abundance: once
v_gene: TRBV14
CDR3nt: TGTGCCAGCAGCCAATTAGCCTCGGACAACAGAGAGACCCAGTACTTC
CDR3aa: CASSQLASDNRETQYF

j_gene: TRBJ2-2
d_gene: .
abundance: .
v_gene: TRBV11-2
CDR3nt: TGTGCCAGCAGCTTATTACTGAACACCGGGGAGCTGTTTTTT
CDR3aa: CASSLLLNTGELFF

j_gene: TRBJ2-3
d_gene: TRBD1
abundance: .
v_gene: TRBV6-1
CDR3nt: TGTGCCAGCAGTGGGTGGACAGGGGGCCTCACAGATACGCAGTATTTT
CDR3aa: CASSGWTGGLTDTQYF

j_gene: TRBJ1-3
d_gene: .
abundance: .
v_gene: TRBV29-1
CDR3nt: TGCAGCGTTGAATCTGGAAACACCATATATTTT
CDR3aa: CSVESGNTIYF

j_gene: TRBJ2-7
d_gene: .
abundance: .
v_gene: TRBV11-1
CDR3nt: TGTGCCAGCAGCTTCAGAGGGAGGACCGAAGGGGGAGGCGAGCAGTACTTC
CDR3aa: CASSFRGRTEGGGEQYF

j_gene: TRBJ2-2
d_gene: TRBD1
abundance: once
v_gene: TRBV5-4
CDR3nt: TGTGCCAGCAGCTTAACTTACACAGGGGGTGCCGGGGAGCTGTTTTTT
CDR3aa: CASSLTYTGGAGELFF

j_gene: TRBJ2-7
d_gene: .
abundance: once
v_gene: TRBV5-1
CDR3nt: TGCGCCAGCAGCCCGGACCGGGGCGACTACGAGCAGTACTTC
CDR3aa: CASSPDRGDYEQYF

j_gene: TRBJ2-1
d_gene: TRBD2
abundance: .
v_gene: TRBV6-5
CDR3nt: TGTGCCAGCAGTTACTCGAGTGGCGGGGGTAACAATGAGCAGTTCTTC
CDR3aa: CASSYSSGGGNNEQFF

j_gene: TRBJ1-3
d_gene: .
abundance: .
v_gene: TRBV6-6
CDR3nt: TGTGCCAGCAGTTCTCAGGGAATCTCTGGAAACACCATATATTTT
CDR3aa: CASSSQGISGNTIYF

j_gene: TRBJ1-1
d_gene: .
abundance: .
v_gene: TRBV5-1
CDR3nt: TGCGCCAGCAGCTTGGGCGGAACCACTGAAGCTTTCTTT
CDR3aa: CASSLGGTTEAFF

j_gene: TRBJ2-1
d_gene: TRBD2
abundance: .
v_gene: TRBV9
CDR3nt: TGTGCCAGCAGCCTACGGACTAGCGGGGCCCAAAATGAGCAGTTCTTC
CDR3aa: CASSLRTSGAQNEQFF

j_gene: TRBJ2-1
d_gene: TRBD2
abundance: .
v_gene: TRBV5-5
CDR3nt: TGTGCCAGCAGAATTCTTAGCGGGGGGGCCTACAATGAGCAGTTCTTC
CDR3aa: CASRILSGGAYNEQFF

j_gene: TRBJ1-1
d_gene: TRBD1
abundance: .
v_gene: TRBV9
CDR3nt: TGTGCCAGCACCACCTCGGACAGGACTGAAGCTTTCTTT
CDR3aa: CASTTSDRTEAFF

j_gene: TRBJ2-1
d_gene: .
abundance: .
v_gene: TRBV11-2
CDR3nt: TGTGCCAGCAGCTCCTGGGACCGCGGCTCCTACAATGAGCAGTTCTTC
CDR3aa: CASSSWDRGSYNEQFF